A selection of T cell receptor beta chains follows, all from one sample in a study of cytomegalovirus exposure and HLA in healthy donors. This table comes from immunoSEQ multiplex PCR, and its TCRdb copy is limited to in-frame clones, with some not included. The table counts under 250,000 clones; more than 0.95% lies in the top ten. What was sequenced was PBMCs. All receptors derive from a girl aged 2-10 years in good health and CMV-seropositive. CDR3s include the opening cysteine and the closing phenylalanine or tryptophan. Each record gives: J gene, D gene, V gene, CDR3 protein, CDR3 DNA. D genes are given only for firm matches.

TRBJ2-5,NA,TRBV6-5,CASSYSRLTMETQYF,TGTGCCAGCAGTTACTCGAGATTAACCATGGAGACCCAGTACTTC
TRBJ1-1,NA,TRBV7-9,CASSLSGADTNTEAFF,TGTGCCAGCAGTCTCAGTGGGGCAGACACGAACACTGAAGCTTTCTTT
TRBJ2-7,TRBD2,TRBV27,CASSLGEGIEQYF,TGTGCCAGCAGTTTGGGGGAGGGCATCGAGCAGTACTTC
TRBJ1-1,NA,TRBV5-1,CASSLGSTENTEAFF,TGCGCCAGCAGCTTGGGGTCGACAGAGAACACTGAAGCTTTCTTT
TRBJ2-6,NA,TRBV28,CASSLRLPYSGANVLTF,TGTGCCAGCAGTCTGAGACTACCTTACTCTGGGGCCAACGTCCTGACTTTC
TRBJ1-3,NA,TRBV2,CASQAGDYGSGNTIYF,TGTGCCAGCCAGGCGGGGGACTACGGCTCTGGAAACACCATATATTTT
TRBJ1-4,NA,TRBV28,CAASDSVNEKLFF,TGTGCCGCTTCGGACAGTGTTAATGAAAAACTGTTTTTT
TRBJ1-1,TRBD1,TRBV9,CASSPSDRGPAFF,TGTGCCAGCAGTCCTTCCGACAGGGGGCCAGCTTTCTTT
TRBJ1-2,NA,TRBV6-5,CASSYLDRTSYGYTF,TGTGCCAGCAGTTACCTAGACAGGACCTCCTATGGCTACACCTTC
TRBJ1-1,NA,TRBV4-1,CASSPKGGGNTEAFF,TGCGCCAGCAGCCCTAAAGGGGGGGGGAACACTGAAGCTTTCTTT
TRBJ2-1,TRBD1,TRBV5-1,CASSVQPGQGYNEQFF,TGCGCCAGCAGCGTGCAACCGGGACAGGGCTACAATGAGCAGTTCTTC
TRBJ2-7,NA,TRBV4-2,CASSQADFGGKGYEQYF,TGTGCCAGCAGCCAAGCAGATTTCGGAGGGAAGGGCTACGAGCAGTACTTC
TRBJ2-2,NA,TRBV11-2,CASSLIVHGELFF,TGTGCCAGCAGCTTAATTGTCCACGGGGAGCTGTTTTTT
TRBJ2-2,NA,TRBV6-4,CASANTPYTGELFF,TGTGCCAGCGCAAACACCCCCTACACCGGGGAGCTGTTTTTT
TRBJ2-1,TRBD2,TRBV5-1,CASRTVSGSLSYNEQFF,TGCGCCAGCAGAACAGTTAGCGGGAGCCTTTCCTACAATGAGCAGTTCTTC
TRBJ2-7,TRBD1,TRBV29-1,CSVRTGPNPSYEQYF,TGCAGCGTTAGGACAGGGCCCAACCCCTCCTACGAGCAGTACTTC
TRBJ2-7,TRBD1,TRBV18,CASSPDRELVYEQYF,TGTGCCAGCTCACCAGACAGGGAATTGGTCTACGAGCAGTACTTC
TRBJ2-5,TRBD2,TRBV9,CASSERSGRGVGTQYF,TGTGCCAGCAGCGAGCGAAGCGGGAGGGGGGTAGGGACCCAGTACTTC
TRBJ2-7,TRBD2,TRBV7-2,CASSLISGSTGREYF,TGTGCCAGCAGCTTGATTAGCGGGAGTACGGGTAGGGAGTACTTC
TRBJ2-3,NA,TRBV6-1,CASSEPFRRTDTQYF,TGTGCCAGCAGTGAACCCTTCCGGAGGACAGATACGCAGTATTTT
TRBJ1-1,TRBD1,TRBV6-5,CASSRQGYTEAFF,TGTGCCAGCAGTCGACAGGGGTACACTGAAGCTTTCTTT
TRBJ2-2,TRBD1,TRBV11-2,CASSSPRGPTGELFF,TGTGCCAGCAGCTCTCCCAGGGGGCCGACCGGGGAGCTGTTTTTT
TRBJ1-2,NA,TRBV4-2,CASSQAGTDYGYTF,TGTGCCAGCAGCCAAGCCGGGACTGACTATGGCTACACCTTC
TRBJ1-1,TRBD1,TRBV19,CASSRGQGEAFF,TGTGCCAGTAGTAGAGGACAGGGGGAAGCTTTCTTT
TRBJ2-7,TRBD1,TRBV5-4,CASSRTGGGEQYF,TGTGCCAGCAGCAGGACAGGGGGCGGCGAGCAGTACTTC
TRBJ2-7,NA,TRBV6-5,CASSYSTSGVYEQYF,TGTGCCAGCAGTTACTCAACATCAGGGGTCTACGAGCAGTACTTC
TRBJ2-1,NA,TRBV2,CASSVTRGNEQFF,TGTGCCAGCAGTGTCACGAGGGGGAATGAGCAGTTCTTC
TRBJ2-7,TRBD2,TRBV28,CASRLSGRFGEQYF,TGTGCCAGCCGTTTAAGCGGGAGGTTCGGCGAGCAGTACTTC
TRBJ2-6,NA,TRBV2,CASIFPGSANVLTF,TGTGCCAGCATCTTCCCGGGGTCAGCCAACGTCCTGACTTTC
TRBJ1-2,TRBD1,TRBV27,CASNPIPGQGIYGYTF,TGTGCCAGCAACCCGATACCGGGACAGGGGATCTATGGCTACACCTTC
TRBJ1-5,TRBD1,TRBV28,CASSLGQGARGSQPQHF,TGTGCCAGCAGTTTAGGACAGGGGGCGCGAGGATCTCAGCCCCAGCATTTT
TRBJ1-5,TRBD1,TRBV27,CASRITGGNQPQHF,TGTGCCAGCAGGATTACAGGGGGCAATCAGCCCCAGCATTTT
TRBJ2-5,NA,TRBV30,CAWSVSPVFQETQYF,TGTGCCTGGAGTGTATCACCGGTGTTCCAAGAGACCCAGTACTTC
TRBJ1-5,NA,TRBV10-3,CATSAEVRGNQPQHF,TGTGCCACTTCTGCCGAAGTCCGGGGCAATCAGCCCCAGCATTTT
TRBJ2-3,TRBD2,TRBV27,CASSGLAGVRGDTQYF,TGTGCCAGCAGTGGGCTAGCGGGAGTTAGGGGAGATACGCAGTATTTT
TRBJ2-1,TRBD2,TRBV7-6,CASSRPLAGDYNEQFF,TGTGCCAGCAGCCGCCCACTAGCGGGAGACTACAATGAGCAGTTCTTC
TRBJ2-7,TRBD1,TRBV27,CASSTPGGRLYEQYF,TGTGCCAGCAGTACGCCAGGGGGACGACTTTACGAGCAGTACTTC
TRBJ2-5,NA,TRBV19,CASSIGNSQETQYF,TGTGCCAGTAGTATAGGAAACAGTCAAGAGACCCAGTACTTC
TRBJ2-2,TRBD1,TRBV27,CASRKTGSTGELFF,TGTGCCAGCAGAAAGACAGGGTCCACCGGGGAGCTGTTTTTT
TRBJ1-4,NA,TRBV4-1,CASSQVGTGNEKLFF,TGCGCCAGCAGCCAAGTAGGAACAGGAAATGAAAAACTGTTTTTT
TRBJ1-2,TRBD1,TRBV15,CATSRTGGFSYGYTF,TGTGCCACCAGTAGAACAGGGGGCTTTAGCTATGGCTACACCTTC